This TCR beta chain is from a study of blood T cell repertoires in COVID-19. Study summary: Nucleic acid was either cDNA or gDNA, and it came from T cells, B-cell-depleted T cells, or PBMCs.

Germline trimming cut 5 bases from V and 8 bases from J; bases unmatched to any gene: 24. Germline values: CDR1 SGHTA, CDR2 FQGNSA. The CDR3 loop spans 19 amino acids. Profiling relied on immunoSEQ multiplex PCR, and the TCRdb table lists in-frame clones only, not all of them. The sample shows tens of thousands of clones, more than 70% of them seen only once. The chain employs TRBV7-2 and TRBJ2-1; 7 bases are shared with TRBD2. This sequence originates from a man older than 75 with acute or convalescent COVID-19. The specimen sequenced was peripheral blood. The CDR3 loop reads CASSLPIRAKASGHDEQFF. CDR3 bases: TGTGCCAGCAGCCTACCGATAAGGGCGAAGGCTAGCGGTCACGATGAGCAGTTCTTC.